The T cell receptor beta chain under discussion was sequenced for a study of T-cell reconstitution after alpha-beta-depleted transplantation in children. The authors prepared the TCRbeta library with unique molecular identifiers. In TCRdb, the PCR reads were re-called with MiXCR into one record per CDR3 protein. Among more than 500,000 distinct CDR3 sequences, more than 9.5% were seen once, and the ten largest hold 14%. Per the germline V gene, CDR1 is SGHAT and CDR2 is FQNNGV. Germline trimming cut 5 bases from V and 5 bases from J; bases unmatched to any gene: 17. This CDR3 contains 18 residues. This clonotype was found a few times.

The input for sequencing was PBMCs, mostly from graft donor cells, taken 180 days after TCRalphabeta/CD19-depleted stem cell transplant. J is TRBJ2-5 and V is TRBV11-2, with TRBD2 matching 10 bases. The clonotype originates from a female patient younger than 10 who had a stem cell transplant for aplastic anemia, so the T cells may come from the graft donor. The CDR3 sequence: CASSGNWRASGRGETQYF. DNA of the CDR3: TGTGCCAGCAGCGGAAACTGGAGGGCTAGCGGGAGAGGGGAGACCCAGTACTTC. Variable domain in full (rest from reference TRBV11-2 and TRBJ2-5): EAGVAQSPRYKIIEKRQSVAFWCNPISGHATLYWYQQILGQGPKLLIQFQNNGVVDDSQLPKDRFSAERLKGVDSTLKIQPAKLEDSAVYLCASSGNWRASGRGETQYFGPGTRLLVL.